This TCR beta chain was obtained from a study of graft-versus-host responses after intestinal transplantation. Produced via immunoSEQ multiplex PCR; TCRdb's table is partial and in-frame only. This table has approximately 80,000 clones, roughly 89% appearing once. Turning to this clone: Its antigen is still unknown.

The CDR3 consists of 14 residues. V lost 5 bases, J lost 3 bases, and 5 bases stayed unmatched. CDR1 SNHLY and CDR2 FYNNEI come from the germline V gene. Study-level findings and limits: Peak circulating GvH clone levels tracked with early post-transplant HvG declines.

The sequence derives from a human donor who received an intestinal transplant. The rearrangement joins TRBV2 to TRBJ2-5, with 8 bases that match TRBD1. This sample comprised unstimulated CD4+ T cells sorted from spleen or lymph node cells, obtained before intestinal transplant. The CDR3 here is CASSSDRVEETQYF. CDR3 nucleotide sequence: TGTGCCAGCAGTTCGGACAGGGTGGAAGAGACCCAGTACTTC.